This entry lists 24 T cell receptor beta chains sequenced from one sample in a study of Ad26.COV2.S vaccination and SARS-CoV-2 variants. The data were produced by immunoSEQ multiplex PCR, yet TCRdb's version contains in-frame clones alone and is incomplete. This table holds 46,000 or so clones, roughly 80% found once. Material: peripheral blood, obtained after recovery from COVID-19. All receptors come from a human donor who had recovered from COVID-19.

The V and J genes are TRBV5-6 and TRBJ1-5; D remains ambiguous. V was clipped by 4 bases and J by 0 bases, with 23 bases between them. Germline V gene data show CDR1 as SGHDT and CDR2 as YYEEEE. The CDR3 spans 19 residues. CDR3 amino acids: CASSLGPQIPPYSNQPQHF. CDR3 bases: TGTGCCAGCAGCCTGGGCCCGCAAATCCCACCTTATAGCAATCAGCCCCAGCATTTT.

V usage is TRBV7-8 and J usage is TRBJ2-2; 7 bases agree with TRBD1. The CDR3 spans 14 residues. CDR1 is SGHVS and CDR2 is FQNEAQ in the germline V gene. J was trimmed by 6 bases and V by 6 bases; bases with no gene match: 7. This CDR3 reads CASRLRTGAGELFF. CDR3 sequence (DNA): TGTGCCAGCAGATTAAGGACAGGCGCCGGGGAGCTGTTTTTT.

In DNA form, the CDR3 reads TGTGCCAGCAGCCGGGCAGCTAGCACAGATACGCAGTATTTT. It is translated as CASSRAASTDTQYF. The chain is built from TRBV3-1 (or the pseudogene TRBV3-2) and TRBJ2-3; D remains ambiguous. The CDR3 sequence is 14 residues long. V was cut by 4 bases and J by 0 bases, with 8 bases left in between. In germline, CDR1 is LGHDT, CDR2 YNNKEL (reference sequence).

The chain has TRBV7-9 and TRBJ1-1, with D uncertain. From germline, CDR1 is SEHNR and CDR2 FQNEAQ (reference sequence). Trimming shortened V by 11 bases and J by 8 bases, and 15 bases separated the two germline ends. The CDR3 has 11 residues. CDR3 region: CAGTPDLEAFF. The CDR3 DNA reads as TGTGCCGGAACCCCCGATTTGGAAGCTTTCTTT.

In DNA, the CDR3 is TGTGCCAGCAGTGGGACAGGGGGCAGGGGTACGCAGTATTTT. Protein product: CASSGTGGRGTQYF. This chain joins TRBV2 and TRBJ2-3; TRBD1 agrees at 11 bases. Germline CDR1 and CDR2: SNHLY and FYNNEI. This CDR3 contains 14 residues. V lost 4 bases to trimming and J lost 8 bases; unmatched junction nucleotides: 5.

This clone was observed once. The chain uses TRBV3-1 (or the pseudogene TRBV3-2) and TRBJ1-3; D gene ambiguous. The V gene lost 1 base and the J gene lost 0 bases, with 7 bases spanning the gap. Germline V gene sequence: CDR1 LGHDT, CDR2 YNNKEL (reference sequence). The CDR3 totals 15 residues. CDR3 amino acids: CASSQGRVSGNTIYF. The CDR3 region has the DNA TGTGCCAGCAGCCAAGGTAGAGTCTCTGGAAACACCATATATTTT.

The CDR3 sequence: CASETGGAGETQYF. The CDR3 bases are TGTGCCAGTGAGACAGGGGGCGCGGGAGAGACCCAGTACTTC. The chain links TRBV10-3 to TRBJ2-5; 10 nucleotides agree with TRBD1. The CDR3 spans 14 residues. Trimming at V came to 10 bases and at J to 4 bases, leaving 9 bases not matched to a gene. Germline CDR1 is ENHRY and CDR2 is SYGVKD.

This chain uses TRBV19 with TRBJ2-3; no clear D. The CDR3 sequence is 18 residues long. Germline V gene sequence: CDR1 LNHDA, CDR2 SQIVND (reference sequence). Trimming took off 4 bases at V and 6 bases at J, with 26 bases between the two ends. The CDR3 DNA reads as TGTGCCAGTAGTACCCTATACCTTCAGGTACCTGGGGTGGATACGCAGTATTTT. Its protein is CASSTLYLQVPGVDTQYF.

The genes are TRBV19 and TRBJ1-3, with a tentative D call TRBD1 (5 bases). CDR3 size: 16 residues. The V gene's germline CDR1 is LNHDA and CDR2 SQIVND (reference sequence). Trimming pared 4 bases from V and 0 bases from J, leaving 13 bases between. The CDR3 bases are TGTGCCAGTAGTACAGTGGACACCCGCTCTGGAAACACCATATATTTT. It yields the protein CASSTVDTRSGNTIYF.

The rearrangement uses TRBV3-1 (or the pseudogene TRBV3-2) and TRBJ1-5; D might be TRBD1 (6 bases). CDR1 and CDR2 (germline): LGHDT, YNNKEL (reference sequence). V lost 3 bases to trimming and J lost 3 bases, with 9 bases between them. The CDR3 runs to 14 residues. CDR3: CASSHQGSNQPQHF. The CDR3 DNA is TGTGCCAGCAGCCACCAGGGGTCCAATCAGCCCCAGCATTTT.

This sequence joins TRBV19 and TRBJ2-2, with a tentative D call TRBD1 (6 bases). V lost 7 bases, J lost 5 bases, and 29 bases lay in between. CDR1 and CDR2 (germline): LNHDA, SQIVND (reference sequence). The CDR3 sequence is 19 residues long. CDR3 residues: CASNRPITGIRVSTGELFF. CDR3 in DNA: TGTGCCAGTAATCGTCCAATAACAGGGATTAGAGTGTCGACCGGGGAGCTGTTTTTT.

In DNA form, the CDR3 reads TGTGCCAGCAGCCCAGTCGACAGGGGGAACACTGAAGCTTTCTTT. It yields the protein CASSPVDRGNTEAFF. This sequence joins TRBV3-1 (or the pseudogene TRBV3-2) and TRBJ1-1, with TRBD1 matching over 8 bases. V lost 4 bases to trimming and J lost 1 base; unmatched junction nucleotides: 5. The CDR3 extends over 15 amino acids. Germline V lookup: CDR1 LGHDT, CDR2 YNNKEL (reference sequence).

This clone has just a few counts. V and J are TRBV6-2 or TRBV6-3 and TRBJ2-5; D is perhaps TRBD1 or TRBD2 (5 bases each). V lost 0 bases and J 4 bases, leaving 9 bases between the germline ends. Germline V gene data show CDR1 as MNHEY and CDR2 as SVGEGT. The CDR3 extends over 14 amino acids. CDR3 in amino acids: CASSYSPGPETQYF. In DNA, the CDR3 is TGTGCCAGCAGTTACTCACCGGGGCCAGAGACCCAGTACTTC.

CDR3 coding DNA: TGCGCCAGCAGCGTGGGGCCCCAGGGGAGCAGCAATCAGCCCCAGCATTTT. Translated, it gives CASSVGPQGSSNQPQHF. The rearrangement links TRBV5-1 to TRBJ1-5, with D possibly matching TRBD1 (6 bases). Trimming left V 4 bases short and J 1 base short, with 18 bases between. Germline CDR1 and CDR2: SGHRS and YFSETQ. The CDR3 is 17 residues long.

This clone appeared a few times. The gene calls are TRBV5-1 and TRBJ1-1; D possibly corresponds to TRBD1 (6 bases). The V gene lost 3 bases and the J gene lost 4 bases, with 13 bases spanning the gap. This CDR3 has 14 amino acids. Per germline, CDR1 SGHRS and CDR2 YFSETQ. CDR3 loop: CASSWGGHGTEAFF. The CDR3 nucleotides are TGCGCCAGCAGCTGGGGGGGCCACGGCACTGAAGCTTTCTTT.

This clone turned up a few times. The chain links TRBV12-3 or TRBV12-4 to TRBJ2-1; the D gene is possibly TRBD2 (6 bases). The CDR3 has 13 amino acids. V was trimmed by 4 bases and J by 4 bases, leaving 8 bases between them. CDR3: CASSSGGYNEQFF. The CDR3 DNA reads TGTGCCAGCAGTTCCGGGGGTTACAATGAGCAGTTCTTC.

The chain links TRBV27 to TRBJ2-7, with 10 bases aligning to TRBD1. Germline lookup yields CDR1 MNHEY and CDR2 SMNVEV (reference sequence). J was trimmed by 6 bases and V by 2 bases; bases with no gene match: 4. This CDR3 comprises 14 residues. CDR3 DNA: TGTGCCAGCAGTTTAAGGGACAGGGGCATCGAGCAGTACTTC. It codes for CASSLRDRGIEQYF.

The chain links TRBV18 to TRBJ2-3, with TRBD2 as a possible D gene (5 bases). The CDR3 is made up of 17 amino acids. The germline V gene has CDR1 KGHSH and CDR2 LQKENI. V was shortened by 6 bases and J by 1 base, with 20 bases between the two germline ends. This CDR3 is CASSRLRGMVGTDTQYF. The CDR3 region has the DNA TGTGCCAGCTCCCGGCTTAGAGGGATGGTCGGCACAGATACGCAGTATTTT.

This clone occurred a few times. The gene calls are TRBV24-1 and TRBJ2-1; 10 nucleotides match TRBD2. The CDR3 has 16 residues. The junction had 4 bases not matched to a gene; V was cut back by 1 base and J by 5 bases. The germline V gene has CDR1 KGHDR and CDR2 SFDVKD. The CDR3 here is CATSDFSGRRHNEQFF. As DNA, the CDR3 is TGTGCCACCAGTGATTTTAGCGGGAGGCGCCACAATGAGCAGTTCTTC.

J is TRBJ2-1 and V is TRBV4-1; a possible D gene is TRBD1 (6 bases). V was clipped by 1 base and J by 9 bases, with 16 bases between them. The germline V gene encodes CDR1 MGHRA and CDR2 YSYEKL. The CDR3 sequence is 15 residues long. The CDR3 sequence: CASSQVLVRGGEQFF. The DNA for the CDR3 is TGCGCCAGCAGCCAAGTACTAGTGAGAGGGGGTGAGCAGTTCTTC.

The chain carries TRBV6-5 and TRBJ2-2; D is tentatively TRBD1 or TRBD2 (5 bases each). Germline values: CDR1 MNHEY, CDR2 SVGAGI. This CDR3 has 15 residues. The germline V and J ends were trimmed by 6 bases and 1 base, with 12 bases remaining between them. Here the CDR3 reads CASSPGTGNTGELFF. CDR3 sequence (DNA): TGTGCCAGCAGCCCAGGGACGGGGAACACCGGGGAGCTGTTTTTT.

The gene calls are TRBV7-8 and TRBJ2-7, with 9 bases matching TRBD2. The J segment lost 7 bases and the V segment lost 4 bases, leaving 14 bases of the junction unmatched. This CDR3 comprises 16 residues. CDR1 is SGHVS and CDR2 is FQNEAQ in the germline V gene. The chain's CDR3 is CASSSPKGAGGGEQYF. As DNA, the CDR3 is TGTGCCAGCAGCTCGCCGAAAGGAGCGGGAGGAGGTGAGCAGTACTTC.

The chain links TRBV7-3 to TRBJ1-1; D perhaps matches TRBD1 (5 bases). Germline CDR1 reads SGHTA; CDR2 reads FQGTGA. CDR3 length: 16 residues. V gave up 3 bases and J gave up 1 base, with 15 bases separating them. CDR3 sequence reads: CASSLGLEGGNTEAFF. The CDR3 DNA reads as TGTGCCAGCAGCTTGGGACTGGAGGGCGGGAACACTGAAGCTTTCTTT. Looking up the rest from reference TRBV7-3 and TRBJ1-1 gives the full variable domain: GAGVSQTPSNKVTEKGKYVELRCDPISGHTALYWYRQSLGQGPEFLIYFQGTGAADDSGLPNDRFFAVRPEGSVSTLKIQRTERGDSAVYLCASSLGLEGGNTEAFFGQGTRLTVV.

V usage is TRBV24-1 and J usage is TRBJ1-1; D call uncertain. The V end was cut by 5 bases, the J end by 1 base, with 13 bases between. This CDR3 is 15 amino acids long. Germline V gene data show CDR1 as KGHDR and CDR2 as SFDVKD. CDR3 nucleotides: TGTGCCACCAGTGCCCACGCCCGGACGAACACTGAAGCTTTCTTT. Amino acid sequence: CATSAHARTNTEAFF.